One and the same sample provided the 23 T cell receptor beta chains below, sequenced in a study of blood T cell repertoires in COVID-19. Profiling relied on immunoSEQ multiplex PCR, and the TCRdb table lists in-frame clones only, not all of them. The table records about 120,000 clones, 80% to 90% of them present only once. Sequencing was done on a sample of peripheral blood. These TCRs come from a man between 65 and 85 years old with active or convalescent COVID-19.

This clone turned up a few times. The chain combines TRBV7-9 with TRBJ2-7; D possibly corresponds to TRBD1 (7 bases). The CDR3 spans 15 residues. Germline lookup yields CDR1 SEHNR and CDR2 FQNEAQ (reference sequence). Trimming took 1 base from V and 2 from J, leaving 12 bases between them. The chain's CDR3 is CASSLEAGGPYEQYF. Written as DNA, the CDR3 is TGTGCCAGCAGCTTAGAGGCAGGGGGGCCCTACGAGCAGTACTTC.

This clone was recorded only once. CDR3 in DNA: TGTGCCAGCAGCTTAGGCCAGGCCTCCTACAATGAGCAGTTCTTC. Amino acid sequence: CASSLGQASYNEQFF. This chain links TRBV11-3 with TRBJ2-1; D ambiguous. The V end was cut by 1 base, the J end by 0 bases, with 7 bases between. The CDR3 loop spans 15 amino acids. The germline gives CDR1 SGHNT, CDR2 YENEEA. The full variable domain, its missing parts supplied by reference TRBV11-3 and TRBJ2-1, is EAGVVQSPRYKIIEKKQPVAFWCNPISGHNTLYWYLQNLGQGPELLIRYENEEAVDDSQLPKDRFSAERLKGVDSTLKIQPAELGDSAVYLCASSLGQASYNEQFFGPGTRLTVL.

The chain employs TRBV29-1 and TRBJ1-2; D is perhaps TRBD1 (6 bases). Trimming cost V 4 bases and J 4 bases, with 16 bases left between them. CDR1 is SQVTM and CDR2 is ANQGSEA in the germline V gene. The CDR3 is 14 residues long. The CDR3 DNA reads TGCAGCGTTGTCGTACAGGGATCTGGCTATGGCTACACCTTC. It codes for CSVVVQGSGYGYTF.

The V and J genes are TRBV19 and TRBJ2-7; 7 nucleotides line up with TRBD2. The trim removed 6 bases at V and 0 bases at J, leaving 2 bases unmatched. CDR3 length: 13 amino acids. Germline V gene data show CDR1 as LNHDA and CDR2 as SQIVND (reference sequence). The chain's CDR3 is CASSGTTSYEQYF. The CDR3 region has the DNA TGTGCCAGTAGCGGGACTACCTCCTACGAGCAGTACTTC.

This clone was seen once. This chain uses TRBV28 with TRBJ2-7; TRBD2 matches at 8 bases. The CDR3 covers 14 residues. V was pared by 7 bases and J by 6 bases, with 11 bases of the junction left unmatched. Germline lookup yields CDR1 MDHEN and CDR2 SYDVKM. The CDR3 nucleotides read TGTGCCAGCACCGCCGGGACTAGTTCGGTCGAGCAGTACTTC. This codes for CASTAGTSSVEQYF.

The V gene is TRBV7-9, the J gene TRBJ2-1; 12 bases fit TRBD2. There are 19 residues in the CDR3. Trimming at V came to 0 bases and at J to 4 bases, leaving 10 bases not matched to a gene. Germline V gene lookup returns CDR1 SEHNR and CDR2 FQNEAQ (reference sequence). The CDR3 bases are TGTGCCAGCAGCTTAGCGCTTTCTCTAGCGGGAGGGGGATACAATGAGCAGTTCTTC. Protein: CASSLALSLAGGGYNEQFF. Full variable domain (rest looked up from reference TRBV7-9 and TRBJ2-1): DTGVSQNPRHKITKRGQNVTFRCDPISEHNRLYWYRQTLGQGPEFLTYFQNEAQLEKSRLLSDRFSAERPKGSFSTLEIQRTEQGDSAMYLCASSLALSLAGGGYNEQFFGPGTRLTVL.

This sequence joins TRBV5-1 and TRBJ2-1; TRBD2 aligns across 7 bases. CDR1 SGHRS and CDR2 YFSETQ come from the germline V gene. This CDR3 spans 15 amino acids. V trimming: 2 bases; J trimming: 4 bases; junction bases outside the gene matches: 6. DNA of the CDR3: TGCGCCAGCAGCTTTAACCCTAGCGGTTACAATGAGCAGTTCTTC. As protein: CASSFNPSGYNEQFF.

The chain combines TRBV5-1 with TRBJ2-7, with 10 positions matching TRBD2. The germline V gene has CDR1 SGHRS and CDR2 YFSETQ. CDR3 size: 17 residues. Unmatched junction bases numbered 14, after V lost 6 bases and J lost 2 bases. CDR3 nucleotide sequence: TGCGCCAGCACCCGGGGAATAGCGGGAGGCGGGACCTACGAGCAGTACTTC. Amino acids: CASTRGIAGGGTYEQYF.

The CDR3 protein is CASSQGGGETQYF. CDR3 bases: TGTGCCAGCAGCCAAGGGGGGGGCGAGACCCAGTACTTC. This chain links TRBV3-1 (or the pseudogene TRBV3-2) with TRBJ2-5, with D possibly matching TRBD2 (7 bases). There are 13 residues in the CDR3. V shed 1 base and J shed 5 bases, with 8 bases lying between them. CDR1 and CDR2 (germline): LGHDT, YNNKEL (reference sequence).

V is TRBV2 and J is TRBJ1-1; no reliable D call. The CDR3 runs 11 residues. The V end was cut by 8 bases, the J end by 1 base, with 5 bases between. In germline, CDR1 is SNHLY, CDR2 FYNNEI. For the CDR3, the DNA is TGTGCCAGCGGTAGGAACACTGAAGCTTTCTTT. Amino acids: CASGRNTEAFF.

The CDR3 spells CASSKGNSGSGEQFF. The CDR3 nucleotides are TGTGCCAGCAGCAAGGGGAACAGCGGGAGCGGTGAGCAGTTCTTC. The rearrangement joins TRBV14 to TRBJ2-1; 8 bases are shared with TRBD2. Trimming removed 5 bases from V and 9 bases from J; junction bases left unmatched: 12. CDR1 is SGHDN and CDR2 is FVKESK in the germline V gene. The CDR3 is 15 residues long.

The CDR3 region is CASSLELLQGATEQYF. The CDR3 DNA is TGCGCCAGCAGCTTGGAGCTTCTGCAGGGGGCGACCGAGCAGTACTTC. The rearrangement links TRBV5-1 to TRBJ2-7, with 8 bases lining up with TRBD1. The junction had 11 bases not matched to a gene; V was cut back by 0 bases and J by 6 bases. The CDR3 contains 16 residues. Germline V gives CDR1 SGHRS, CDR2 YFSETQ.

V and J are TRBV27 and TRBJ2-2; D is unresolved. Trimming shortened V by 6 bases and J by 7 bases, and 9 bases separated the two germline ends. Germline lookup yields CDR1 MNHEY and CDR2 SMNVEV (reference sequence). The CDR3 is made up of 12 amino acids. In nucleotides, the CDR3 is TGTGCCAGCAGCTATCCGTTCGGGGAGCTGTTTTTT. Protein: CASSYPFGELFF.

The chain joins TRBV19 to TRBJ1-1; 8 nucleotides line up with TRBD1. The V gene end was trimmed by 4 bases and the J gene end by 7 bases; junction bases not matched to a gene: 5. The germline gives CDR1 LNHDA, CDR2 SQIVND (reference sequence). This CDR3 is 13 amino acids long. CDR3 in amino acids: CASSTGGRSEAFF. In DNA, the CDR3 is TGTGCCAGTAGTACAGGGGGCAGGAGTGAAGCTTTCTTT.

The chain couples TRBV29-1 to TRBJ1-4; D is unresolved. The CDR3 consists of 14 residues. Germline CDR1 and CDR2: SQVTM and ANQGSEA. The V end was cut by 7 bases, the J end by 0 bases, with 12 bases between. The CDR3 region has the DNA TGCAGCGCCCTACCCGGGGCAACTAATGAAAAACTGTTTTTT. The encoded protein is CSALPGATNEKLFF.

This chain links TRBV3-1 (or the pseudogene TRBV3-2) with TRBJ2-7, with 8 bases that match TRBD1. The V gene end was trimmed by 1 base and the J gene end by 4 bases; junction bases not matched to a gene: 3. The CDR3 totals 14 residues. Germline CDR1 reads LGHDT; CDR2 reads YNNKEL (reference sequence). CDR3 sequence reads: CASSQGTGKYEQYF. The DNA of the CDR3 is TGTGCCAGCAGCCAAGGGACAGGGAAATACGAGCAGTACTTC.

The chain employs TRBV6-5 and TRBJ2-7, with TRBD2 matching 7 bases. Trimming at V came to 0 bases and at J to 2 bases, leaving 7 bases not matched to a gene. The CDR3 consists of 16 residues. CDR1 and CDR2 (germline): MNHEY, SVGAGI. As DNA, the CDR3 is TGTGCCAGCAGTTACTCCAGCGGGATAGGGCCCTACGAGCAGTACTTC. This codes for CASSYSSGIGPYEQYF.

This clone appeared once. The gene calls are TRBV6-1 and TRBJ2-7; 8 nucleotides agree with TRBD1. The CDR3 covers 19 residues. The J segment lost 2 bases and the V segment lost 0 bases, leaving 15 bases of the junction unmatched. Per germline, CDR1 MNHNS and CDR2 SASEGT. The CDR3 sequence is CASSEASGQANPSTYEQYF. The CDR3 nucleotides are TGTGCCAGCAGTGAAGCGTCGGGACAGGCCAATCCATCGACCTACGAGCAGTACTTC.

V is TRBV5-6 and J is TRBJ2-3; a possible D gene is TRBD1 (5 bases). In germline, CDR1 is SGHDT, CDR2 YYEEEE. The CDR3 covers 14 residues. V shed 6 bases and J shed 9 bases, with 20 bases lying between them. DNA for the CDR3: TGTGCCAGCACCCGGAGTGGGGCCCCTAACACGCAGTATTTT. Protein sequence: CASTRSGAPNTQYF. The whole variable domain, filled in from reference TRBV5-6 and TRBJ2-3, reads DAGVTQSPTHLIKTRGQQVTLRCSPKSGHDTVSWYQQALGQGPQFIFQYYEEEERQRGNFPDRFSGHQFPNYSSELNVNALLLGDSALYLCASTRSGAPNTQYFGPGTRLTVL.

A note on this clone: Other DNA variants within this sample encode the same CDR3. The V gene is TRBV13, the J gene TRBJ2-7, with TRBD2 identical over 8 bases. CDR1 is PRHDT, CDR2 FYEKMQ, per germline (reference sequence). V gave up 10 bases and J gave up 2 bases; unmatched junction bases: 13. The CDR3 is 15 amino acids. Written as DNA, the CDR3 is TGTGCCACCCGGGCCGGGGGGGGGTTAACCTACGAGCAGTACTTC. Its protein product is CATRAGGGLTYEQYF.

The chain recombines TRBV19 with TRBJ2-2; D might be TRBD2 (5 bases). CDR3 length: 14 residues. Germline CDR1 LNHDA, CDR2 SQIVND (reference sequence). The V end lost 6 bases, the J end lost 3 bases, and 11 bases lay between the germline ends. The CDR3 region is CASRNKRDTGELFF. For the CDR3, the DNA is TGTGCCAGTAGAAACAAGAGGGACACCGGGGAGCTGTTTTTT.

Turning to this clone: Additional DNA sequences in this sample encode the identical CDR3. V and J are TRBV5-1 and TRBJ2-5; 7 bases align to TRBD1. Germline CDR1 is SGHRS and CDR2 is YFSETQ. This CDR3 contains 15 residues. V lost 3 bases and J lost 1; bases outside the gene matches: 6. CDR3 nucleotides: TGCGCCAGCAGCTCCAGACAGGGCCGCCAAGAGACCCAGTACTTC. Translating it yields CASSSRQGRQETQYF. Together with reference TRBV5-1 and TRBJ2-5, the CDR3 gives the full variable domain: KAGVTQTPRYLIKTRGQQVTLSCSPISGHRSVSWYQQTPGQGLQFLFEYFSETQRNKGNFPGRFSGRQFSNSRSEMNVSTLELGDSALYLCASSSRQGRQETQYFGPGTRLLVL.

This clone was seen a single time. The chain carries TRBV5-6 and TRBJ2-7; TRBD1 agrees at 9 bases. The CDR3 extends over 13 amino acids. The V gene end was trimmed by 2 bases and the J gene end by 7 bases; junction bases not matched to a gene: 4. CDR1 is SGHDT, CDR2 YYEEEE, per germline. CDR3 amino acids: CASSFDRGNEQYF. In DNA, the CDR3 is TGTGCCAGCAGCTTCGACAGGGGGAATGAGCAGTACTTC.